A single sample is the source of the 19 T cell receptor beta chains below, sequenced in a study of response to subunit inactivated influenza vaccine. TCRdb re-called the RT-PCR reads through MiXCR, storing one row per CDR3 protein. In the table there are roughly 700,000 distinct CDR3 sequences, more than 11% of which are singletons. This material consisted of PBMCs from blood, taken approximately 15 days before vaccination. The receptors shown here come from a man aged 45-65 years who received an inactivated influenza vaccine.

This clonotype was seen more than once but under ten times. This sequence joins TRBV7-9 and TRBJ1-5, with D possibly matching TRBD1 (6 bases). Between the trimmed V and J ends, which lost 5 bases and 7 bases, there was a span of 15 bases. Germline assignment: CDR1 SEHNR and CDR2 FQNEAQ (reference sequence). This CDR3 is 14 amino acids long. CDR3 region: CASSQGGLSQPQHF. For the CDR3, the DNA is TGTGCCAGCAGCCAAGGGGGGTTAAGCCAGCCCCAGCATTTT.

A few counts support this clonotype. The genes are TRBV10-3 and TRBJ2-1; 10 bases match TRBD2. Germline V CDR1 and CDR2: ENHRY, SYGVKD. V shed 8 bases, J shed 2 bases, and the junction held 6 bases outside the gene matches. This CDR3 has 15 residues. The CDR3 here is CAISSGRGAYNEQFF. Written as DNA, the CDR3 is TGTGCCATCTCAAGCGGGAGGGGAGCCTACAATGAGCAGTTCTTC.

This clonotype showed up many times. The CDR3 DNA sequence: TGTGCCAGCAGCGACTTTGACGAGCAGTACTTC. As protein: CASSDFDEQYF. J is TRBJ2-7 and V is TRBV11-2, with D unresolved. Per germline, CDR1 SGHAT and CDR2 FQNNGV. The CDR3 consists of 11 residues. Trimming cost V 5 bases and J 5 bases, with 7 bases left between them.

This clonotype was picked up a small number of times. The chain recombines TRBV20-1 with TRBJ1-1; TRBD1 aligns across 9 bases. CDR1 and CDR2 (germline): DFQATT, SNEGSKA (reference sequence). This CDR3 contains 14 residues. The V and J ends lost 2 bases and 4 bases, in that order; junction bases with no gene match: 5. CDR3 protein: CSARFDRGFTEAFF. DNA of the CDR3: TGCAGTGCTAGATTCGACAGGGGGTTCACTGAAGCTTTCTTT.

In its sample, this clonotype was seen many times. V usage is TRBV7-9 and J usage is TRBJ2-1, with 9 bases that match TRBD2. The V segment lost 2 bases and the J segment 4 bases; nucleotides outside the gene matches: 9. CDR3 length: 17 residues. In germline, CDR1 is SEHNR, CDR2 FQNEAQ (reference sequence). The CDR3 region is CASSLSTGGGAYNEQFF. The CDR3, as DNA: TGTGCCAGCAGCTTATCAACTGGCGGGGGGGCTTACAATGAGCAGTTCTTC.

The chain joins TRBV20-1 to TRBJ1-6; 10 bases fit TRBD1. Germline V gene sequence: CDR1 DFQATT, CDR2 SNEGSKA (reference sequence). With V trimmed by 5 bases and J by 4 bases, 8 bases remained unmatched. This CDR3 has 16 amino acids. The chain's CDR3 is CSASPGQGSYNSPLHF. Here the CDR3 DNA reads TGCAGTGCTTCCCCGGGACAGGGGTCTTATAATTCACCCCTCCACTTT.

The chain couples TRBV6-1 to TRBJ2-3; D is unclear. V was pared by 1 base and J by 7 bases, with 15 bases between. Germline-derived CDR1 and CDR2 are MNHNS and SASEGT. There are 15 residues in the CDR3. The DNA of the CDR3 is TGTGCCAGCAGTGAAGTGGGCCTAAGGTCGAATACGCAGTATTTT. It codes for CASSEVGLRSNTQYF.

This clonotype was seen a handful of times. This chain links TRBV28 with TRBJ2-3, with D uncertain. Trimming took off 6 bases at V and 0 bases at J, with 13 bases between the two ends. The germline V gene has CDR1 MDHEN and CDR2 SYDVKM. The CDR3 consists of 15 residues. The CDR3 protein is CASSPWGTSTDTQYF. The DNA of the CDR3 is TGTGCCAGCAGCCCATGGGGAACTAGCACAGATACGCAGTATTTT.

The chain is built from TRBV4-1 and TRBJ1-4; no clear D. The V and J ends lost 5 bases and 4 bases respectively, with 14 bases between them. The germline V gene encodes CDR1 MGHRA and CDR2 YSYEKL. The CDR3 contains 15 residues. This CDR3 is CASSDRALNNEKLFF. CDR3 coding DNA: TGCGCCAGCAGCGACCGGGCCCTCAATAATGAAAAACTGTTTTTT.

This clonotype was detected a few times. The chain is built from TRBV29-1 and TRBJ2-4; weak D call: TRBD1 (6 bases). The V and J ends lost 2 bases and 6 bases respectively, with 11 bases between them. This CDR3 comprises 13 residues. Germline-derived CDR1 and CDR2 are SQVTM and ANQGSEA. The CDR3 protein is CSVETGLLNIQYF. The CDR3 nucleotides are TGCAGCGTTGAAACAGGGTTACTAAACATTCAGTACTTC.

This clonotype was detected many times. In nucleotides, the CDR3 is TGTGCCAGCAGTTTAGAGGGGCATCAGCCCCAGCATTTT. Its translation is CASSLEGHQPQHF. The genes are TRBV12-3 or TRBV12-4 and TRBJ1-5, with D possibly TRBD1 on 5 matching bases. The CDR3 covers 13 residues. V lost 1 base and J 5 bases, leaving 6 bases between the germline ends.

This clonotype was counted at least ten times. The genes are TRBV7-2 and TRBJ2-3; 8 bases line up with TRBD2. The CDR3 consists of 15 residues. The V gene end was trimmed by 5 bases and the J gene end by 5 bases; junction bases not matched to a gene: 9. In germline, CDR1 is SGHTA, CDR2 FQGNSA. DNA for the CDR3: TGTGCCAGCAGCCCCCAGCGGGGGAAGAAAGATACGCAGTATTTT. Amino acids: CASSPQRGKKDTQYF.

This clonotype was detected many times. This chain joins TRBV12-3 or TRBV12-4 and TRBJ2-1; 14 bases agree with TRBD2. V was clipped by 5 bases and J by 8 bases; unmatched bases: 5. The CDR3 runs 15 residues. The CDR3 reads CASSRTSGGFDEQFF. The CDR3 DNA follows: TGTGCCAGCAGTAGGACTAGCGGGGGGTTCGATGAGCAGTTCTTC.

This rearrangement joins TRBV29-1 to TRBJ2-1; no reliable D call. CDR3 length: 20 residues. Germline CDR1 reads SQVTM; CDR2 reads ANQGSEA. Between the trimmed V and J ends, which lost 4 bases and 8 bases, there was a span of 36 bases. CDR3 sequence (DNA): TGCAGCGTTGCACAGTGGGGTCAGCACAGACCCGCAGCCCCTTGGGATGAGCAGTTCTTC. Translated, it gives CSVAQWGQHRPAAPWDEQFF.

This clonotype was observed many times. CDR3 in amino acids: CSAPRTDRPTF. The CDR3 DNA is TGCAGTGCTCCACGGACAGACCGCCCCACCTTC. V gene TRBV20-1 combines with J gene TRBJ1-2; D may be TRBD1 (6 bases). Germline CDR1 and CDR2: DFQATT and SNEGSKA (reference sequence). V was shortened by 5 bases and J by 13 bases, with 17 bases between the two germline ends. There are 11 residues in the CDR3.

This clonotype was seen a few times. The gene calls are TRBV7-3 and TRBJ2-3, with TRBD2 matching over 8 bases. The V gene's germline CDR1 is SGHTA and CDR2 FQGTGA. The CDR3 totals 17 residues. V shed 4 bases and J 0 bases; nucleotides not matched to a gene: 9. The CDR3 protein is CASSSTPSGSSTDTQYF. The CDR3 nucleotides read TGTGCCAGCAGCTCCACACCCAGCGGGAGTAGCACAGATACGCAGTATTTT.

Ten or more counts support this clonotype. The chain couples TRBV12-5 to TRBJ2-1; D not resolved. Trimming cost V 5 bases and J 1 base, with 6 bases left between them. Per the germline V gene, CDR1 is LGHNT and CDR2 is FRNRAP. This CDR3 has 13 amino acids. The CDR3: CASGMGSYNEQFF. The CDR3 DNA reads as TGTGCTAGTGGTATGGGATCCTACAATGAGCAGTTCTTC.

The chain joins TRBV20-1 to TRBJ2-3; 8 bases agree with TRBD2. The CDR3 runs to 20 residues. Germline V CDR1 and CDR2: DFQATT, SNEGSKA (reference sequence). J lost 1 base, V lost 0 bases, and 18 bases had no gene match. CDR3 DNA: TGCAGTGCTAGAGATTTCGGCGAAGCGGGAGATCTTGGACGCACAGATACGCAGTATTTT. Translated, it gives CSARDFGEAGDLGRTDTQYF.

V is TRBV4-2 and J is TRBJ2-7, with TRBD1 as a possible D gene (5 bases). The V gene lost 0 bases and the J gene lost 3 bases, with 12 bases spanning the gap. This CDR3 is built from 15 residues. In germline, CDR1 is LGHNA, CDR2 YNFKEQ. CDR3 protein: CASSQDAQGFYEQYF. CDR3 coding DNA: TGTGCCAGCAGCCAAGATGCCCAGGGTTTCTACGAGCAGTACTTC.